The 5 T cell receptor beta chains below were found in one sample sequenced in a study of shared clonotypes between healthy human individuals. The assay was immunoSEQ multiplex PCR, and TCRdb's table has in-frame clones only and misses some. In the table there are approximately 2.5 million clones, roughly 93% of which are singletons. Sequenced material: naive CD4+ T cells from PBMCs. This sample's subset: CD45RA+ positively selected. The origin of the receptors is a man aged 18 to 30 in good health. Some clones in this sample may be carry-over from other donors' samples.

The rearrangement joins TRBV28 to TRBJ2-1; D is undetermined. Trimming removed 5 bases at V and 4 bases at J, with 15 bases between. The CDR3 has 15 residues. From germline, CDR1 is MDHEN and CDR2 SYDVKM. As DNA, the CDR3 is TGTGCCAGCAGTCCTGCCCAAACCGCGTACAATGAGCAGTTCTTC. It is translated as CASSPAQTAYNEQFF.

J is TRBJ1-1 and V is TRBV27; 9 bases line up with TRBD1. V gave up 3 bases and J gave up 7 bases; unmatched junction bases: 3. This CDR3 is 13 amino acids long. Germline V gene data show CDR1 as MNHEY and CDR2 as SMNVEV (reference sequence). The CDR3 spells CASSFRTGDEAFF. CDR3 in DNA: TGTGCCAGCAGTTTCCGGACAGGGGATGAAGCTTTCTTT.

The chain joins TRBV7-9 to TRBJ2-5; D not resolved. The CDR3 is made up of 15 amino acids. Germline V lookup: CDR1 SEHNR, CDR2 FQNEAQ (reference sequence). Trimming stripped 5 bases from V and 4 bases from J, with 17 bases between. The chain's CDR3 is CASSPQSTKIETQYF. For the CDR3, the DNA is TGTGCCAGCAGCCCTCAGTCGACCAAGATAGAGACCCAGTACTTC.

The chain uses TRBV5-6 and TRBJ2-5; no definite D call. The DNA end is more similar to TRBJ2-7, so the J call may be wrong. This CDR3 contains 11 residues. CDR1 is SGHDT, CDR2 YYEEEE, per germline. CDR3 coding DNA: TGTGCCAGCAGCTTCCTCTACGAGCAGTACTTC. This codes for CASSFLYEQYF.

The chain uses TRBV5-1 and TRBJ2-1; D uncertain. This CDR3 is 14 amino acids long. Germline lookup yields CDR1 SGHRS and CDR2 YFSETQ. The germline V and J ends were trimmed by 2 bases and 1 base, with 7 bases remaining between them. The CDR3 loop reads CASSFQRSYNEQFF. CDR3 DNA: TGCGCCAGCAGCTTCCAGAGATCCTACAATGAGCAGTTCTTC.